This T cell receptor beta chain was profiled in a study of cytomegalovirus exposure and HLA in healthy donors. The study, taken as a whole, reports: There were some public TCRs occurring in many donors, but most TCR sequences were rare.

V lost 4 bases, J lost 1 base, and 7 bases lay in between. Per the germline V gene, CDR1 is SGHAT and CDR2 is FQNNGV. This CDR3 comprises 13 residues. Regarding this clone: What it recognizes is unknown.

PCR employed 60 Vbeta and 13 Jbeta primers. Clones were read by immunoSEQ multiplex PCR, and TCRdb kept only the in-frame ones, dropping some. The sample yields some 170,000 clones, 77% seen once. The chain couples TRBV11-2 to TRBJ1-1; D possibly corresponds to TRBD1 (6 bases). The sequenced sample was PBMCs. The sequence came from a woman in her fifties or sixties in good health and CMV-seropositive. The CDR3 DNA is TGTGCCAGCAGCTCACAGGGGAACACTGAAGCTTTCTTT. It is translated as CASSSQGNTEAFF. Variable domain in full (rest from reference TRBV11-2 and TRBJ1-1): EAGVAQSPRYKIIEKRQSVAFWCNPISGHATLYWYQQILGQGPKLLIQFQNNGVVDDSQLPKDRFSAERLKGVDSTLKIQPAKLEDSAVYLCASSSQGNTEAFFGQGTRLTVV.